This T cell receptor beta chain is from a study of identical twins. Unique molecular identifiers were present on the cDNA, and a universal primer site came from template switching. MiXCR, applied by TCRdb to the 5' RACE reads, yields one record per CDR3 protein. The data show approximately 690,000 distinct CDR3 sequences, approximately 6% seen once. This clonotype showed up just a few times. V was cut by 0 bases and J by 0 bases, with 17 bases left in between. From germline, CDR1 is SGHAT and CDR2 FQNNGV. The length of the CDR3 is 18 residues. The sequence was obtained from a man aged 18 to 30 in good health. The sequencing input was naive T cells sorted from blood. This chain connects TRBV11-2 to TRBJ1-1; D is uncertain. This CDR3 reads CASSLDLVGAGVNTEAFF. CDR3 coding DNA: TGTGCCAGCAGCTTAGATCTAGTTGGAGCAGGCGTGAACACTGAAGCTTTCTTT.